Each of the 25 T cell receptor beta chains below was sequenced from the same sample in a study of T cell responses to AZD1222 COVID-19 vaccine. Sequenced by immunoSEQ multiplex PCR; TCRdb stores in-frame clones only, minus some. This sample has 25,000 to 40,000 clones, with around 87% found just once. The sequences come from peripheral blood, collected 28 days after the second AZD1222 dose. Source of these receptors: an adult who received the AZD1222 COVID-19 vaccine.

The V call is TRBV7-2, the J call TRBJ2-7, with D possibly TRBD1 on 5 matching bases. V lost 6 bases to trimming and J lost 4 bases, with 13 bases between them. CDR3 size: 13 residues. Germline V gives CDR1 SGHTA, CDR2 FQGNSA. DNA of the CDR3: TGTGCCAGCAGATGGGCAGGGCGGTACGAGCAGTACTTC. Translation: CASRWAGRYEQYF.

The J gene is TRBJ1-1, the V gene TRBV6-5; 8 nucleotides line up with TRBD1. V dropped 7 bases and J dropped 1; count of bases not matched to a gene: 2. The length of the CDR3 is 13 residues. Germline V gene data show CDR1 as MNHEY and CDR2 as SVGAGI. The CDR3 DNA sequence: TGTGCCAGCATGGGGACAGGGAACACTGAAGCTTTCTTT. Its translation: CASMGTGNTEAFF.

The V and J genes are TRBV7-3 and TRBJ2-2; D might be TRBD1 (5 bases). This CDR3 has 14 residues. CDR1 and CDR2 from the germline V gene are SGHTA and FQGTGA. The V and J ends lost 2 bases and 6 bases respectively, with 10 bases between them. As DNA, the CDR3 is TGTGCCAGCAGCTTATATTCAGGGCCCGGGGAGCTGTTTTTT. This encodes CASSLYSGPGELFF.

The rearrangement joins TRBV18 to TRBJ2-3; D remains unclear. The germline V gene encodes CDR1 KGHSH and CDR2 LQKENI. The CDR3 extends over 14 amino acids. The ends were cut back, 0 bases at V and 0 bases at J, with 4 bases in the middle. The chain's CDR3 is CASSPPPSTDTQYF. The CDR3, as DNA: TGTGCCAGCTCACCACCTCCTAGCACAGATACGCAGTATTTT.

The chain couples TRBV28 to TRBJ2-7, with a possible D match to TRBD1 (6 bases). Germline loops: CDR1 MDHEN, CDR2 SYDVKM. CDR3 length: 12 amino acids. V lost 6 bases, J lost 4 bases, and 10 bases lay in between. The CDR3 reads CASSPDRYEQYF. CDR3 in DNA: TGTGCCAGCAGCCCTGACAGGTACGAGCAGTACTTC.

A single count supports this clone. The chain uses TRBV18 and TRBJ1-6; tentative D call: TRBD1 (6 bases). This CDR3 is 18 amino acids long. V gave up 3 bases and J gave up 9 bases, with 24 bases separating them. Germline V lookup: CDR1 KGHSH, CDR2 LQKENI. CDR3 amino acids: CASSPRTQGSAEGSPLHF. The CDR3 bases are TGTGCCAGCTCACCCCGCACACAGGGAAGCGCCGAGGGTTCACCCCTCCACTTT.

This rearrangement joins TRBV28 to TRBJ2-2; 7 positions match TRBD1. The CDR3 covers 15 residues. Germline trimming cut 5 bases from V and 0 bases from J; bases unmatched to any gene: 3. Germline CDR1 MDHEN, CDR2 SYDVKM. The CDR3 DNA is TGTGCCAGCAGTCCAGGGGGTACGAACACCGGGGAGCTGTTTTTT. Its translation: CASSPGGTNTGELFF.

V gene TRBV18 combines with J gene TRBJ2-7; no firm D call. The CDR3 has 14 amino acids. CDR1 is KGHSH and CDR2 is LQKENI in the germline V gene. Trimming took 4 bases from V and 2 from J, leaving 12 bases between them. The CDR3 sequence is CASSLDLTAYEQYF. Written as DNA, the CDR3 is TGTGCCAGCTCACTTGACCTGACCGCCTACGAGCAGTACTTC.

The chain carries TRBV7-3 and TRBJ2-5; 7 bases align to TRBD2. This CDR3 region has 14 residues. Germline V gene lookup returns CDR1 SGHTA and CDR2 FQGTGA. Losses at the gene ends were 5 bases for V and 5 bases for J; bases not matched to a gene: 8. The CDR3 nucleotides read TGTGCCAGCAGCCCTAACCTCGGGGGGGAGACCCAGTACTTC. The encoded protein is CASSPNLGGETQYF.

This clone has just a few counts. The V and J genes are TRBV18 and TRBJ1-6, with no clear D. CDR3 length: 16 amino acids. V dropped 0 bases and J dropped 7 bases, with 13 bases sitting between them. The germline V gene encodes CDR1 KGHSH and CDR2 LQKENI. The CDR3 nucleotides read TGTGCCAGCTCACCACCGCTCGGGCAGGAGAATTCACCCCTCCACTTT. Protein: CASSPPLGQENSPLHF. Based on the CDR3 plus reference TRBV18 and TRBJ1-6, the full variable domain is NAGVMQNPRHLVRRRGQEARLRCSPMKGHSHVYWYRQLPEEGLKFMVYLQKENIIDESGMPKERFSAEFPKEGPSILRIQQVVRGDSAAYFCASSPPLGQENSPLHFGNGTRLTVT.

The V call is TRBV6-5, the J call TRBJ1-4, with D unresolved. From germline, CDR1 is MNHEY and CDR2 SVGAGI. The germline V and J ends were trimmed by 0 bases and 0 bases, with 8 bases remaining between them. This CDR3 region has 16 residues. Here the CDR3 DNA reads TGTGCCAGCAGTTACTCGGGTCCTGCAACTAATGAAAAACTGTTTTTT. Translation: CASSYSGPATNEKLFF.

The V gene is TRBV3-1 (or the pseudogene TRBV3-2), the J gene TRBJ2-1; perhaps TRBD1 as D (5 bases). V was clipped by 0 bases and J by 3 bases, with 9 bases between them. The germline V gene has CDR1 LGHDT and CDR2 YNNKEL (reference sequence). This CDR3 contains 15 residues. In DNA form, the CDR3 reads TGTGCCAGCAGCCAAGAGGGGCTCCACTACAATGAGCAGTTCTTC. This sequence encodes CASSQEGLHYNEQFF.

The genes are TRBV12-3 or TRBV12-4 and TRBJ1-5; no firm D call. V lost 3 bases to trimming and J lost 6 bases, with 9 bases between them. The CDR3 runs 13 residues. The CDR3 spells CASSLMEIQPQHF. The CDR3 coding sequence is TGTGCCAGCAGTTTGATGGAAATTCAGCCCCAGCATTTT.

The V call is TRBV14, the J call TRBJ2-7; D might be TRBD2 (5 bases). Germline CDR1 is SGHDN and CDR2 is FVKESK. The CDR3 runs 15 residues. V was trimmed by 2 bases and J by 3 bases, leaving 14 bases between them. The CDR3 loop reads CASSQPRESDYEQYF. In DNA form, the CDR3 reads TGTGCCAGCAGCCAACCTAGGGAGTCGGACTACGAGCAGTACTTC.

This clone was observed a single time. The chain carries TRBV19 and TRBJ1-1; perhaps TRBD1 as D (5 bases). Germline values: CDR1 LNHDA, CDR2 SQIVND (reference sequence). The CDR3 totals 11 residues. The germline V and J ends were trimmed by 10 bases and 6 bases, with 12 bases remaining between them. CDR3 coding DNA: TGTGCCAATAGGGGAAGTGCTGAAGCTTTCTTT. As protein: CANRGSAEAFF.

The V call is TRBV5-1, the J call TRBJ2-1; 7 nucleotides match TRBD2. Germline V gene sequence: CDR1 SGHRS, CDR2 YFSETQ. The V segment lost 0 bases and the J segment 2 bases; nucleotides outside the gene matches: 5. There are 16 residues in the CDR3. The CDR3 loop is CASSLGAGVPYNEQFF. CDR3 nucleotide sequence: TGCGCCAGCAGCTTGGGGGCGGGGGTTCCCTACAATGAGCAGTTCTTC.

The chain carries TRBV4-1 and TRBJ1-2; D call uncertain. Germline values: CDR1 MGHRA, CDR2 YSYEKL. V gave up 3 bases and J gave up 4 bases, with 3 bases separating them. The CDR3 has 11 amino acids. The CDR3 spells CASSHRYGYTF. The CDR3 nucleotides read TGCGCCAGCAGCCACCGCTATGGCTACACCTTC.

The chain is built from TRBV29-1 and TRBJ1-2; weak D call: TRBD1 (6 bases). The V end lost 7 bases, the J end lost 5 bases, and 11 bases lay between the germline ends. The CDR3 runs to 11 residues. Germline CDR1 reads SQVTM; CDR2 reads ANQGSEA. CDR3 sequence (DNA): TGCAGCGAAGGGGGGACTTATGGCTACACCTTC. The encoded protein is CSEGGTYGYTF.

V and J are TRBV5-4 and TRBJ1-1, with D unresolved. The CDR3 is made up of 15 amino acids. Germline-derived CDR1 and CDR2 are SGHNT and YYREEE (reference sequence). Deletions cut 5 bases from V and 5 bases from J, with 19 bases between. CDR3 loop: CASSLSSSGWTEAFF. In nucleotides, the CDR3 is TGTGCCAGCAGTTTGTCTTCAAGCGGTTGGACTGAAGCTTTCTTT.

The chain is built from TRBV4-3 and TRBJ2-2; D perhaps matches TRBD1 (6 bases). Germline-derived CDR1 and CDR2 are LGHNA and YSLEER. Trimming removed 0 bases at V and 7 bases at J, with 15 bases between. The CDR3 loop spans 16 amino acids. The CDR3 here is CASSQDLRGIGGELFF. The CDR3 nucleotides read TGCGCCAGCAGCCAAGATCTGAGGGGGATCGGCGGGGAGCTGTTTTTT.

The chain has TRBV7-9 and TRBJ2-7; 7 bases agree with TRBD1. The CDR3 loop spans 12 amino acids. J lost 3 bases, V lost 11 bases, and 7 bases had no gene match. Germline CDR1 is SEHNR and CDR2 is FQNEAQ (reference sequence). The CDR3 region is CAGQGESYEQYF. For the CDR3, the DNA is TGTGCCGGCCAGGGGGAGAGCTACGAGCAGTACTTC.

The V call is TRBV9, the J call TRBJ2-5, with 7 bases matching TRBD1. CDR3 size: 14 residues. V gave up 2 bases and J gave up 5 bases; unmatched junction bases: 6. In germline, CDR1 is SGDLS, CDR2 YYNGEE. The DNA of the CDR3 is TGTGCCAGCAGCGTTAGGGGGCGCGGGGAGACCCAGTACTTC. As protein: CASSVRGRGETQYF.

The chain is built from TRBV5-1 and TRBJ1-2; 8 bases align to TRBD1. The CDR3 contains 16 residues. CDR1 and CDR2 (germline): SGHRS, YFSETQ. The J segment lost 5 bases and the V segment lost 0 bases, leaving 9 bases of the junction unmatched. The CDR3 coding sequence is TGCGCCAGCAGCTTGGTTTCCGGACAGGGCAAATATGGCTACACCTTC. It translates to CASSLVSGQGKYGYTF.

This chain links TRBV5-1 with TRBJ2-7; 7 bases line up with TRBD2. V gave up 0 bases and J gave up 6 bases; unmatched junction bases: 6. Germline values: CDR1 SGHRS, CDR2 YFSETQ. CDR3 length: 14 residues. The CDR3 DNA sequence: TGCGCCAGCAGCTTGGTGCCCGGGGAGGGCGAGCAGTACTTC. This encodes CASSLVPGEGEQYF.

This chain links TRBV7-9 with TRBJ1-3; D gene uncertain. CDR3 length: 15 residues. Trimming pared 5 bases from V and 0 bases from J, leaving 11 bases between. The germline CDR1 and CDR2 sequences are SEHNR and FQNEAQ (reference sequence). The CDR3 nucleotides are TGTGCCAGCAGCCGAGCCCAGAGCTCTGGAAACACCATATATTTT. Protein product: CASSRAQSSGNTIYF.